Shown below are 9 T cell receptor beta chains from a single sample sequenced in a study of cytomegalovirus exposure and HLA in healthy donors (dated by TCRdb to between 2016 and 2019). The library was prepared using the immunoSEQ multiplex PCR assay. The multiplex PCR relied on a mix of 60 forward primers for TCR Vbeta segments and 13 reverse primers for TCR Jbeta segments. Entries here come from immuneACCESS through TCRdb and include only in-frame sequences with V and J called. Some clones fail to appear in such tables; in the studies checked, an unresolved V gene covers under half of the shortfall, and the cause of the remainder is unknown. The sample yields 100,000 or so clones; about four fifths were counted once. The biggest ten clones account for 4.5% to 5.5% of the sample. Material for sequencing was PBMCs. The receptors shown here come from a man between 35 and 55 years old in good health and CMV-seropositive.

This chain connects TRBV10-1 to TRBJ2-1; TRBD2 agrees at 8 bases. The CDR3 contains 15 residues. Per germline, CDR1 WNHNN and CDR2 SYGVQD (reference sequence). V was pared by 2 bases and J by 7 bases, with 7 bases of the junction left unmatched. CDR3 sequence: CASSEALAGLNEQFF. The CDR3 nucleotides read TGCGCCAGCAGTGAGGCTCTAGCGGGCTTGAATGAGCAGTTCTTC.

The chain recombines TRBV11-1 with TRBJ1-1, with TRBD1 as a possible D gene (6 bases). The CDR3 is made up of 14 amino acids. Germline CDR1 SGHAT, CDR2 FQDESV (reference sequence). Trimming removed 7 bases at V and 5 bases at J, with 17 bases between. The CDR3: CASKQQGDWTEAFF. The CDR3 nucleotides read TGTGCCAGCAAACAACAGGGTGATTGGACTGAAGCTTTCTTT.

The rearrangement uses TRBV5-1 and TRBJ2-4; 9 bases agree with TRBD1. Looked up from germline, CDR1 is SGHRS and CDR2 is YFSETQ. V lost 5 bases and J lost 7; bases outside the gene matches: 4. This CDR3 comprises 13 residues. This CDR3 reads CASSFGQGNIQYF. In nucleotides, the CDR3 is TGCGCCAGCAGTTTTGGACAGGGGAACATTCAGTACTTC.

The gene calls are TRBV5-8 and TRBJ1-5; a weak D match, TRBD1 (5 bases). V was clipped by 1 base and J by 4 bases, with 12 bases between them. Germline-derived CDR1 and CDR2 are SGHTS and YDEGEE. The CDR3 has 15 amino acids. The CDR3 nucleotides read TGTGCCAGCAGCTTGAGGCAGGGTGGGAATCAGCCCCAGCATTTT. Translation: CASSLRQGGNQPQHF.

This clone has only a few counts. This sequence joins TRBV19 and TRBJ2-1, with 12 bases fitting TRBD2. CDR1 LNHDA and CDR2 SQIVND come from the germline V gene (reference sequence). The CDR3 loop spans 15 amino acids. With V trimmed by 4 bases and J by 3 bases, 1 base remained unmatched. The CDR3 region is CASSTTSGSYNEQFF. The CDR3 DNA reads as TGTGCCAGTAGTACGACTAGCGGGAGCTACAATGAGCAGTTCTTC.

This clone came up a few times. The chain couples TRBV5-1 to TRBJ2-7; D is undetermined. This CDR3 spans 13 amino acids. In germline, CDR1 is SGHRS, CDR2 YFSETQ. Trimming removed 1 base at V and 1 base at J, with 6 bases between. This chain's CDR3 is CASSLHGSYEQYF. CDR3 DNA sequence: TGCGCCAGCAGCTTGCACGGGTCCTACGAGCAGTACTTC.

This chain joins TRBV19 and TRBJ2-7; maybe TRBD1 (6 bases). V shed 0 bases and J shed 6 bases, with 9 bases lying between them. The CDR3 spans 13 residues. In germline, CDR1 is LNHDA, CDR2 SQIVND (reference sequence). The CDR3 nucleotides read TGTGCCAGTAGTATAGAGGGGGCAGGCGAGCAGTACTTC. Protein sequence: CASSIEGAGEQYF.

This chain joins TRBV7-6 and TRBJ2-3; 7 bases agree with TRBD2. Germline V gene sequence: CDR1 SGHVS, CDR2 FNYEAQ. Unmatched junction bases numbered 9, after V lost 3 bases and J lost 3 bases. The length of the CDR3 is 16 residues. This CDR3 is CASSFDGLEATDTQYF. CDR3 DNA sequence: TGTGCCAGCAGCTTTGATGGACTAGAGGCTACAGATACGCAGTATTTT.

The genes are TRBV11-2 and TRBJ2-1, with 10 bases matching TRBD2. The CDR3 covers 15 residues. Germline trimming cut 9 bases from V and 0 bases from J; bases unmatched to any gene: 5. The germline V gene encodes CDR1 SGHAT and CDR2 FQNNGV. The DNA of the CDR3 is TGTGCCAGTAGATCTAGCGGGAGCTCCTACAATGAGCAGTTCTTC. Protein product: CASRSSGSSYNEQFF.